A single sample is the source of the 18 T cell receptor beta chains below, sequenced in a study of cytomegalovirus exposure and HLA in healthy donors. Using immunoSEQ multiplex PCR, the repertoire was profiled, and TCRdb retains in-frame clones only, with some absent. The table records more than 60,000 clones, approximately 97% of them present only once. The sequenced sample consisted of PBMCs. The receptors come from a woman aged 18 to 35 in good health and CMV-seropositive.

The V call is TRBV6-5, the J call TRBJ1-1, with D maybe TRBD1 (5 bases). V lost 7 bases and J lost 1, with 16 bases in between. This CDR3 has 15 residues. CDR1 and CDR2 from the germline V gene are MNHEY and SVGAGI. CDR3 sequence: CASISTLGGNTEAFF. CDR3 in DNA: TGTGCCAGCATATCTACATTGGGGGGGAACACTGAAGCTTTCTTT.

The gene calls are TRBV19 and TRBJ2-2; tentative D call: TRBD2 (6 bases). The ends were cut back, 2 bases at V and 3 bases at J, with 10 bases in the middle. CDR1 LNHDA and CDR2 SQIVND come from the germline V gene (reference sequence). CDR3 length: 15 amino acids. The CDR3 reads CASSISGRHTGELFF. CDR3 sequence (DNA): TGTGCCAGTAGTATATCGGGGAGGCACACCGGGGAGCTGTTTTTT.

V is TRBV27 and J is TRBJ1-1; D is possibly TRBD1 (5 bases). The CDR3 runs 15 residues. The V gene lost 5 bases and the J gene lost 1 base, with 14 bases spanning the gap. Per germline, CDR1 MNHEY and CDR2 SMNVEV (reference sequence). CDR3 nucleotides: TGTGCCAGCAGTCACAACTTCGGACAGAACACTGAAGCTTTCTTT. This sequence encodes CASSHNFGQNTEAFF.

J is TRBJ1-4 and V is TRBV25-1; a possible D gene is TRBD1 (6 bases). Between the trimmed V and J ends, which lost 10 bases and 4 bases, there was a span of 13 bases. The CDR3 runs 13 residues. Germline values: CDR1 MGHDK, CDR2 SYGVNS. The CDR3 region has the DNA TGTGCCACTAGACAGGACATTAATGAAAAACTGTTTTTT. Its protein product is CATRQDINEKLFF.

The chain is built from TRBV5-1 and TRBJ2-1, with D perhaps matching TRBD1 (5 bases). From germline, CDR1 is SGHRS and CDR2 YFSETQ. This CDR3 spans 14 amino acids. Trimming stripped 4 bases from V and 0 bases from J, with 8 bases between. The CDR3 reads CASSGAFSYNEQFF. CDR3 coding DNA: TGCGCCAGCAGCGGGGCTTTCTCCTACAATGAGCAGTTCTTC.

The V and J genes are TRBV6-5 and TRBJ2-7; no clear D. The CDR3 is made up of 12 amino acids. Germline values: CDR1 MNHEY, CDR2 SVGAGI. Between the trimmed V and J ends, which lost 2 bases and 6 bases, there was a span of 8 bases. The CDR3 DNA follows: TGTGCCAGCAGTTACCGTTCTCTCGAGCAGTACTTC. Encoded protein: CASSYRSLEQYF.

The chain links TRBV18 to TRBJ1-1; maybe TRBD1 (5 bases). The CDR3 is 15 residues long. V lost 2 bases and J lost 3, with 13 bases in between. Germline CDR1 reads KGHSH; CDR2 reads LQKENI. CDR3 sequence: CASSPLSTGDTEAFF. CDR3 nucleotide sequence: TGTGCCAGCTCACCATTGAGCACAGGTGACACTGAAGCTTTCTTT.

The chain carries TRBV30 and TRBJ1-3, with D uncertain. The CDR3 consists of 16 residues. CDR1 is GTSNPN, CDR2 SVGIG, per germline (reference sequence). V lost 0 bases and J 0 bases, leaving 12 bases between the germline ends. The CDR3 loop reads CAWSVVNSYSGNTIYF. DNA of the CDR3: TGTGCCTGGAGTGTAGTTAATTCCTACTCTGGAAACACCATATATTTT.

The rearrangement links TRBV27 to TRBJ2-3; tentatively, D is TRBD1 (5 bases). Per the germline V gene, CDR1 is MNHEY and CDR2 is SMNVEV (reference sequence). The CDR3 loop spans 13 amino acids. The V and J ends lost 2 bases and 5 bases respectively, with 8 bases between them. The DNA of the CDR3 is TGTGCCAGCAGTTTAACAGGCGAAGATACGCAGTATTTT. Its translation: CASSLTGEDTQYF.

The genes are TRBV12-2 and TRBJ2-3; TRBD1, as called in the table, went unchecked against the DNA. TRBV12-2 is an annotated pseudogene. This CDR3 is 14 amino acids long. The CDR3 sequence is CASRVGGWADTQYF. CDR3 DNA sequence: TGTGCAAGTCGTGTAGGGGGCTGGGCAGATACGCAGTATTTT.

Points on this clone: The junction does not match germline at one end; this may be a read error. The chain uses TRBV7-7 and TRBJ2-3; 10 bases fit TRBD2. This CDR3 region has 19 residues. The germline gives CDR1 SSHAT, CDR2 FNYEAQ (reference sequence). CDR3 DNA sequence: TGTGCTAGCAGCCACAGACTAGCGGGCTTTGGAGATCCCACAGATACGCAGTATTTT. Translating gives CASSHRLAGFGDPTDTQYF.

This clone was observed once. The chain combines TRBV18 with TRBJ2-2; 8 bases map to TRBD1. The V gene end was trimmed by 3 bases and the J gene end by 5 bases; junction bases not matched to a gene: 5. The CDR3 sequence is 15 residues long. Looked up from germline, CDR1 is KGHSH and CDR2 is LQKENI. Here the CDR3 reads CASSPPTGVTGELFF. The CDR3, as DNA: TGTGCCAGCTCACCCCCGACAGGGGTAACCGGGGAGCTGTTTTTT.

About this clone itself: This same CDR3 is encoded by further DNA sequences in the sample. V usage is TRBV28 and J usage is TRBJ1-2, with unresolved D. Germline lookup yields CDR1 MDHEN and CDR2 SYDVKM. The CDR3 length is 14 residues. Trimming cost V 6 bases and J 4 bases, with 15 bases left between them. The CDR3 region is CASSPRDRSYGYTF. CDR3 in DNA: TGTGCCAGCAGCCCCCGTGATCGGTCCTATGGCTACACCTTC.

CDR3 DNA sequence: TGTGCCAGTAGTCCGACAGGGGGCGAAGGCTACGAGCAGTACTTC. Protein sequence: CASSPTGGEGYEQYF. The chain has TRBV19 and TRBJ2-7; 10 bases match TRBD1. The CDR3 has 15 amino acids. J gave up 3 bases and V 5 bases, and 7 bases lay outside the gene matches. The germline gives CDR1 LNHDA, CDR2 SQIVND (reference sequence).

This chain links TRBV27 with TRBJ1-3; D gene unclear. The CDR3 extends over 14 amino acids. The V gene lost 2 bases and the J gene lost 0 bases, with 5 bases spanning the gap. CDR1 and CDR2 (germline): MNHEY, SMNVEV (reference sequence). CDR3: CASSLTTSGNTIYF. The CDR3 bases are TGTGCCAGCAGTTTAACTACCTCTGGAAACACCATATATTTT.

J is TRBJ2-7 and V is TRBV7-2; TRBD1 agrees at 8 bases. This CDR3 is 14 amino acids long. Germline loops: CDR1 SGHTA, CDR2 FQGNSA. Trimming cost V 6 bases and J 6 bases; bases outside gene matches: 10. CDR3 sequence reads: CASSLTWTGLEQYF. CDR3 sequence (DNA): TGTGCCAGCAGTTTGACCTGGACAGGGCTCGAGCAGTACTTC.

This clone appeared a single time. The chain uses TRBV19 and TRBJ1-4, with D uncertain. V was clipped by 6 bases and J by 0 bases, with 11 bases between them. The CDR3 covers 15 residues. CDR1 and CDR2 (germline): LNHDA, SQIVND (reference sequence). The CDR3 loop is CASRKDTATNEKLFF. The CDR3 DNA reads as TGTGCCAGTAGGAAAGACACGGCAACTAATGAAAAACTGTTTTTT. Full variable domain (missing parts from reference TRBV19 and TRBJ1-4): DGGITQSPKYLFRKEGQNVTLSCEQNLNHDAMYWYRQDPGQGLRLIYYSQIVNDFQKGDIAEGYSVSREKKESFPLTVTSAQKNPTAFYLCASRKDTATNEKLFFGSGTQLSVL.

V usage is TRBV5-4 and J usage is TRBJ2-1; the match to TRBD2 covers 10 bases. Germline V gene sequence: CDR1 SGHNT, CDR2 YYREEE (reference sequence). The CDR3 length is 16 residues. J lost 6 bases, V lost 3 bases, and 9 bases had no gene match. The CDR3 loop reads CASSSPTTSGANEQFF. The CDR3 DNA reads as TGTGCCAGCAGCTCCCCGACTACTAGCGGGGCCAATGAGCAGTTCTTC.